Shown below are 14 T cell receptor beta chains from a single sample sequenced in a study of blood T cell repertoires in COVID-19. The protocol was immunoSEQ multiplex PCR, while the TCRdb copy is restricted to in-frame clones and leaves out a portion. The sample holds under 200,000 clones, about 83% seen once. Material: peripheral blood. The receptors originated from a man aged 55-75 years with acute or convalescent COVID-19.

V gene TRBV11-1 combines with J gene TRBJ2-7; no definite D call. CDR1 is SGHAT, CDR2 FQDESV, per germline (reference sequence). Trimming removed 5 bases at V and 2 bases at J, with 13 bases between. The CDR3 totals 14 residues. This CDR3 reads CASSENRVAYEQYF. The CDR3 DNA sequence: TGTGCCAGCAGCGAGAACCGGGTTGCCTACGAGCAGTACTTC. Full variable domain (remainder filled in from reference TRBV11-1 and TRBJ2-7): EAEVAQSPRYKITEKSQAVAFWCDPISGHATLYWYRQILGQGPELLVQFQDESVVDDSQLPKDRFSAERLKGVDSTLKIQPAELGDSAMYLCASSENRVAYEQYFGPGTRLTVT.

The V call is TRBV7-2, the J call TRBJ2-2, with D perhaps matching TRBD2 (6 bases). With 1 base removed from V and 6 bases from J, the gap between germline ends came to 12 bases. This CDR3 is built from 15 residues. CDR1 is SGHTA, CDR2 FQGNSA, per germline. The CDR3 is CASSLGRASAGELFF. For the CDR3, the DNA is TGTGCCAGCAGCTTAGGAAGAGCTAGCGCCGGGGAGCTGTTTTTT.

The CDR3 region is CASSLGTSRETQYF. The CDR3 DNA sequence: TGTGCCAGCAGCTTGGGGACAAGTCGGGAGACCCAGTACTTC. V and J are TRBV5-8 and TRBJ2-5, with D tentatively TRBD1 (5 bases). Germline CDR1 reads SGHTS; CDR2 reads YDEGEE. V was shortened by 0 bases and J by 5 bases, with 11 bases between the two germline ends. CDR3 length equals 14 residues.

This clone was seen a few times. The chain uses TRBV4-2 and TRBJ1-6; the D is unclear. Trimming stripped 1 base from V and 4 bases from J, with 5 bases between. The CDR3 covers 14 residues. The V gene's germline CDR1 is LGHNA and CDR2 YNFKEQ. In nucleotides, the CDR3 is TGTGCCAGCAGCCAAGGGGAGTATAATTCACCCCTCCACTTT. It specifies CASSQGEYNSPLHF.

The chain carries TRBV30 and TRBJ2-7; TRBD2 matches at 8 bases. In germline, CDR1 is GTSNPN, CDR2 SVGIG (reference sequence). V trimming: 5 bases; J trimming: 2 bases; junction bases outside the gene matches: 5. The CDR3 totals 13 residues. The CDR3 here is CAWVSGTTYEQYF. The CDR3 coding sequence is TGTGCCTGGGTTAGCGGGACCACCTACGAGCAGTACTTC.

In its sample, this clone was seen once. The V and J genes are TRBV12-2 and TRBJ2-5; the table calls TRBD1, which could not be checked here. TRBV12-2 is reported as a pseudogene. The CDR3 sequence is 18 residues long. CDR3 protein: CASRFTFGPDRGRETQYF. In DNA, the CDR3 is TGTGCAAGTCGCTTTACATTTGGTCCTGACAGGGGAAGAGAGACCCAGTACTTC.

In the case of this clone: Possible read error: a much larger clone is one base away. The genes are TRBV9 and TRBJ1-1; 9 bases align to TRBD1. CDR3 length: 14 amino acids. V gave up 4 bases and J gave up 1 base; unmatched junction bases: 2. Per the germline V gene, CDR1 is SGDLS and CDR2 is YYNGEE. The CDR3 DNA reads TGTGCCAGCAGCCCGACAGGGGGGAACACTGAAGCTTTCTTT. It encodes CASSPTGGNTEAFF.

This chain joins TRBV11-3 and TRBJ2-3; 11 bases match TRBD1. The length of the CDR3 is 19 residues. J lost 2 bases, V lost 4 bases, and 14 bases had no gene match. Germline CDR1 reads SGHNT; CDR2 reads YENEEA. The CDR3: CASSSRSGTGGPDTDTQYF. DNA of the CDR3: TGTGCCAGCAGCTCGCGATCCGGGACAGGGGGTCCGGACACAGATACGCAGTATTTT. The full variable domain, completed using reference TRBV11-3 and TRBJ2-3, is EAGVVQSPRYKIIEKKQPVAFWCNPISGHNTLYWYLQNLGQGPELLIRYENEEAVDDSQLPKDRFSAERLKGVDSTLKIQPAELGDSAVYLCASSSRSGTGGPDTDTQYFGPGTRLTVL.

The V and J genes are TRBV29-1 and TRBJ1-1; 7 nucleotides match TRBD1. Germline loops: CDR1 SQVTM, CDR2 ANQGSEA. The CDR3 loop spans 13 amino acids. V lost 6 bases and J lost 2; bases outside the gene matches: 6. The CDR3 loop reads CSVSRQGNTEAFF. The CDR3 DNA reads TGCAGCGTCTCGCGACAGGGTAACACTGAAGCTTTCTTT.

This chain joins TRBV30 and TRBJ2-5, with 9 bases fitting TRBD2. The ends lost 2 bases at V and 5 bases at J; junction bases unmatched: 12. The CDR3 runs to 16 residues. Germline lookup yields CDR1 GTSNPN and CDR2 SVGIG (reference sequence). The CDR3 spells CAWSTPSGDPRETQYF. CDR3 nucleotide sequence: TGTGCCTGGAGTACCCCTAGCGGGGATCCTCGGGAGACCCAGTACTTC.

This chain connects TRBV19 to TRBJ1-4; no reliable D call. V lost 2 bases, J lost 10 bases, and 20 bases lay in between. Germline lookup yields CDR1 LNHDA and CDR2 SQIVND (reference sequence). The CDR3 has 16 amino acids. The DNA for the CDR3 is TGTGCCAGTAGTATAAAGGAGGGTCGCCTCAAGGGAAAACTGTTTTTT. It translates to CASSIKEGRLKGKLFF.

This sequence joins TRBV29-1 and TRBJ2-4, with a tentative D call TRBD1 (5 bases). CDR3 length: 13 residues. Germline CDR1 reads SQVTM; CDR2 reads ANQGSEA. Trimming shortened V by 2 bases and J by 2 bases, and 7 bases separated the two germline ends. The CDR3 sequence: CSVERGTKNIQYF. In DNA form, the CDR3 reads TGCAGCGTTGAAAGGGGTACCAAAAACATTCAGTACTTC.

The CDR3 DNA follows: TGCGCCAGCAGCCAAGGAGGGAACTATGGCTACACCTTC. Translating it yields CASSQGGNYGYTF. The chain links TRBV4-1 to TRBJ1-2; D is unclear. Trimming shortened V by 1 base and J by 2 bases, and 5 bases separated the two germline ends. Germline-derived CDR1 and CDR2 are MGHRA and YSYEKL. This CDR3 contains 13 residues.

This chain connects TRBV12-5 to TRBJ1-4; D gene uncertain. Trimming removed 1 base from V and 5 bases from J, with 8 bases in between. Germline CDR1 is LGHNT and CDR2 is FRNRAP. This CDR3 is 14 amino acids long. Here the CDR3 DNA reads TGTGCTAGTGGTTTGGCGACTGGGAATGAAAAACTGTTTTTT. This encodes CASGLATGNEKLFF. Looking up the rest from reference TRBV12-5 and TRBJ1-4 gives the full variable domain: DARVTQTPRHKVTEMGQEVTMRCQPILGHNTVFWYRQTMMQGLELLAYFRNRAPLDDSGMPKDRFSAEMPDATLATLKIQPSEPRDSAVYFCASGLATGNEKLFFGSGTQLSVL.